This T cell receptor (beta chain) derives from a study of CD8+ T cells in alopecia areata. Study background: Percent affected scalp area, the SALT score, rated treated patients' severity. Whole-study findings and limits: Among the 100 top clones, expanded CD8+ clones, like scalp clonality, were significantly decreased by tofacitinib. Scalp repertoires also include resident alphabeta T cells from normal skin.

The authors extracted RNA and reverse transcribed it into cDNA as the sequencing template. Clones were read by immunoSEQ multiplex PCR, and TCRdb kept only the in-frame ones, dropping some. Seen here are approximately 210,000 clones, approximately 70% observed once, and the top ten hold roughly 1.2%. Sample treatment: oral pan-JAK inhibitor, 5-10 mg twice daily. Peripheral blood and lesional scalp punch biopsies were taken from alopecia areata patients. This clone was detected a few times. As yet, its antigen is unknown. The CDR3 covers 14 residues. Looked up from germline, CDR1 is SGHRS and CDR2 is YFSETQ. V was clipped by 2 bases and J by 4 bases, with 9 bases between them.

The sequence was obtained from a human donor with alopecia areata. This rearrangement joins TRBV5-1 to TRBJ2-2; D may be TRBD2 (6 bases). The specimen was CD4+ T cells sorted from blood, collected between weeks 43 and 45, from a patient treated with tofacitinib. The CDR3, as DNA: TGCGCCAGCAGCTTTAGCGGTGGCACCGGGGAGCTGTTTTTT. It codes for CASSFSGGTGELFF.